This section outlines one T cell receptor beta chain sequence together with its context. Clones were sequenced by immunoSEQ multiplex PCR, and TCRdb holds only the in-frame ones, with some missing. The data show fewer than 300,000 clones, around 86% seen once. This specimen comes from a study of blood T cell repertoires in COVID-19. Germline assignment: CDR1 SGHNT and CDR2 YYREEE (reference sequence). This CDR3 has 15 residues. J lost 2 bases, V lost 3 bases, and 8 bases had no gene match. Sequencing was carried out using peripheral blood. The receptor comes from a woman between 40 and 50 years old who had recovered from COVID-19. The chain links TRBV5-4 to TRBJ2-7, with TRBD2 matching 7 bases. The CDR3 protein is CASSSIGRGTYEQYF. The CDR3 DNA reads as TGTGCCAGCAGCTCCATTGGGAGGGGCACCTACGAGCAGTACTTC.